Shown below are 31 T cell receptor beta chains from a single sample sequenced in a study of blood T cell repertoires in COVID-19 (TCRdb year 2020). The library was generated by the immunoSEQ multiplex PCR assay. TCRdb obtained this table from immuneACCESS and retained in-frame rearrangements with V and J assigned. These tables miss some clones; where compared with another copy, unresolved V genes account for less than half of the shortfall, and the remainder is unexplained. The sample table lists 200,000 to 250,000 clones, around 81% of them with a count of one. The ten largest clonotypes hold over 10% of the sample. The sequenced sample was peripheral blood. The receptors derive from a human donor in a cohort sampled during active COVID-19.

This clone appeared once. The V and J genes are TRBV6-5 and TRBJ1-5; the D gene is possibly TRBD1 (6 bases). The V and J ends lost 5 bases and 3 bases respectively, with 8 bases between them. The germline V gene encodes CDR1 MNHEY and CDR2 SVGAGI. The CDR3 is 13 residues long. CDR3 amino acids: CASSPGANQPQHF. DNA for the CDR3: TGTGCCAGCAGTCCAGGGGCCAATCAGCCCCAGCATTTT.

Relative to its sample, this clone is medium-sized. Additional DNA sequences in this sample encode the identical CDR3. This sequence joins TRBV2 and TRBJ1-5; D is possibly TRBD1 (6 bases). CDR1 and CDR2 from the germline V gene are SNHLY and FYNNEI. The V end lost 2 bases, the J end lost 0 bases, and 11 bases lay between the germline ends. This CDR3 contains 16 residues. This chain's CDR3 is CASSERDTNSNQPQHF. The CDR3 DNA follows: TGTGCCAGCAGTGAACGGGACACTAATAGCAATCAGCCCCAGCATTTT. Together with reference TRBV2 and TRBJ1-5, the CDR3 gives the full variable domain: EPEVTQTPSHQVTQMGQEVILRCVPISNHLYFYWYRQILGQKVEFLVSFYNNEISEKSEIFDDQFSVERPDGSNFTLKIRSTKLEDSAMYFCASSERDTNSNQPQHFGDGTRLSIL.

V and J are TRBV6-2 or TRBV6-3 and TRBJ2-1; a possible D gene is TRBD2 (7 bases). Germline loops: CDR1 MNHEY, CDR2 SVGEGT. Trimming removed 6 bases at V and 4 bases at J, with 19 bases between. The CDR3 covers 16 residues. CDR3 sequence (DNA): TGTGCCAGCAGCCTGGGCCTGGGGAGGGGGTACAATGAGCAGTTCTTC. Its protein is CASSLGLGRGYNEQFF.

The chain is built from TRBV7-9 and TRBJ1-2; D is ambiguous. Germline values: CDR1 SEHNR, CDR2 FQNEAQ (reference sequence). Trimming removed 6 bases at V and 0 bases at J, with 20 bases between. CDR3 length: 17 residues. CDR3 nucleotide sequence: TGTGCCAGCAGATCCACTAGGTTCAGCCGTACTAACTATGGCTACACCTTC. Translating it yields CASRSTRFSRTNYGYTF.

The chain links TRBV27 to TRBJ2-7, with 8 bases identical to TRBD1. The CDR3 totals 17 residues. With 9 bases clipped from V and 2 bases from J, the junction kept 18 bases outside the gene matches. CDR1 is MNHEY, CDR2 SMNVEV, per germline (reference sequence). The CDR3 DNA reads TGTGCCAGTCGCGACAGGGGCCTAAAATCAATAACCTACGAGCAGTACTTC. Residues: CASRDRGLKSITYEQYF.

The chain couples TRBV7-9 to TRBJ1-1; a possible D gene is TRBD1 (5 bases). This CDR3 contains 14 residues. Trimming removed 2 bases from V and 0 bases from J, with 7 bases in between. Germline V gene sequence: CDR1 SEHNR, CDR2 FQNEAQ (reference sequence). The CDR3 loop is CASSLRGVNTEAFF. CDR3 nucleotide sequence: TGTGCCAGCAGCTTACGGGGGGTGAACACTGAAGCTTTCTTT. Full variable domain (outside the CDR3, taken from reference TRBV7-9 and TRBJ1-1): DTGVSQNPRHKITKRGQNVTFRCDPISEHNRLYWYRQTLGQGPEFLTYFQNEAQLEKSRLLSDRFSAERPKGSFSTLEIQRTEQGDSAMYLCASSLRGVNTEAFFGQGTRLTVV.

The chain employs TRBV5-4 and TRBJ1-5; 9 nucleotides match TRBD1. This CDR3 has 15 amino acids. The germline V gene has CDR1 SGHNT and CDR2 YYREEE (reference sequence). V lost 0 bases, J lost 6 bases, and 4 bases stayed unmatched. CDR3 nucleotide sequence: TGTGCCAGCAGCTTGGGGACAGGGGTAACTCAGCCCCAGCATTTT. Translating gives CASSLGTGVTQPQHF.

This rearrangement joins TRBV2 to TRBJ2-5, with TRBD2 as a possible D gene (5 bases). The V gene lost 7 bases and the J gene lost 9 bases, with 18 bases spanning the gap. The CDR3 spans 13 residues. Germline CDR1 reads SNHLY; CDR2 reads FYNNEI. In nucleotides, the CDR3 is TGTGCCAGCACCGTAGGGATCGTCGGGGCCCAGTACTTC. It translates to CASTVGIVGAQYF.

This chain joins TRBV19 and TRBJ1-5, with 12 nucleotides matching TRBD1. The CDR3 is made up of 18 amino acids. Germline values: CDR1 LNHDA, CDR2 SQIVND (reference sequence). Trimming at V came to 10 bases and at J to 0 bases, leaving 13 bases not matched to a gene. The CDR3 sequence is CATLDRDRGPYSNQPQHF. DNA of the CDR3: TGTGCCACCTTGGACCGGGACAGGGGGCCCTATAGCAATCAGCCCCAGCATTTT.

This sequence joins TRBV19 and TRBJ1-1, with D possibly matching TRBD1 (6 bases). This CDR3 is built from 13 residues. Trimming cost V 6 bases and J 1 base, with 9 bases left between them. Looked up from germline, CDR1 is LNHDA and CDR2 is SQIVND (reference sequence). The chain's CDR3 is CASRVDRNTEAFF. CDR3 nucleotides: TGTGCCAGTAGGGTGGACAGGAACACTGAAGCTTTCTTT.

This clone was seen a handful of times. The chain recombines TRBV29-1 with TRBJ1-1; 7 nucleotides agree with TRBD1. CDR1 and CDR2 from the germline V gene are SQVTM and ANQGSEA. CDR3 length: 14 amino acids. J was trimmed by 3 bases and V by 7 bases; bases with no gene match: 11. DNA of the CDR3: TGCAGCGCTATCATGACAGGGAGAGACACTGAAGCTTTCTTT. Its protein is CSAIMTGRDTEAFF.

The chain carries TRBV24-1 and TRBJ2-5, with 10 bases identical to TRBD1. CDR3 length equals 15 residues. Germline values: CDR1 KGHDR, CDR2 SFDVKD. J gave up 5 bases and V 4 bases, and 6 bases lay outside the gene matches. The CDR3 loop reads CATSEGTGVMETQYF. Here the CDR3 DNA reads TGTGCCACCAGTGAAGGGACAGGGGTTATGGAGACCCAGTACTTC.

The CDR3 sequence is CATSGGTGGIGELFF. The CDR3 DNA sequence: TGTGCCACCAGTGGCGGGACAGGGGGCATCGGGGAGCTGTTTTTT. The chain uses TRBV24-1 and TRBJ2-2; the match to TRBD1 covers 12 bases. Trimming took 5 bases from V and 7 from J; bases not matched to a gene: 4. CDR1 and CDR2 from the germline V gene are KGHDR and SFDVKD. CDR3 size: 15 residues.

The chain couples TRBV6-1 to TRBJ1-1; D might be TRBD1 (6 bases). The CDR3 extends over 15 amino acids. Germline loops: CDR1 MNHNS, CDR2 SASEGT. Trimming removed 2 bases from V and 5 bases from J, with 15 bases in between. The CDR3 loop reads CASSEREGGETEAFF. CDR3 sequence (DNA): TGTGCCAGCAGTGAAAGGGAAGGGGGAGAGACTGAAGCTTTCTTT.

The V call is TRBV5-1, the J call TRBJ1-6; 7 nucleotides match TRBD1. Germline V gives CDR1 SGHRS, CDR2 YFSETQ. After removal of 5 bases from V and 11 bases from J, the junction contained 13 bases not matched to a gene. CDR3 length: 15 residues. CDR3: CASRSEGQSTTPLHF. The CDR3 nucleotides read TGCGCCAGCAGGTCCGAGGGACAGTCGACTACACCCCTCCACTTT.

The chain has TRBV24-1 and TRBJ2-1; 9 nucleotides match TRBD2. The junction had 7 bases not matched to a gene; V was cut back by 0 bases and J by 5 bases. The CDR3 has 17 residues. Germline V gene lookup returns CDR1 KGHDR and CDR2 SFDVKD. CDR3 nucleotide sequence: TGTGCCACCAGTGATTTGGGTTTGGCTAGCGGGAACAATGAGCAGTTCTTC. This encodes CATSDLGLASGNNEQFF.

The chain couples TRBV7-2 to TRBJ2-7; 9 bases agree with TRBD2. The CDR3 extends over 17 amino acids. Losses at the gene ends were 5 bases for V and 2 bases for J; bases not matched to a gene: 13. Per germline, CDR1 SGHTA and CDR2 FQGNSA. The CDR3 DNA sequence: TGTGCCAGCAGCCCGGGGGACCCTAGCGGGGAACCCTACGAGCAGTACTTC. Protein sequence: CASSPGDPSGEPYEQYF.

The rearrangement links TRBV29-1 to TRBJ2-7; the match to TRBD2 covers 15 bases. Germline trimming cut 5 bases from V and 6 bases from J; bases unmatched to any gene: 14. The CDR3 covers 17 residues. Germline V gene data show CDR1 as SQVTM and CDR2 as ANQGSEA. CDR3 amino acids: CSVRRTSGGAKAPEQYF. CDR3 DNA: TGCAGCGTTCGGCGGACTAGCGGGGGGGCCAAGGCCCCCGAGCAGTACTTC.

Of note for this clone: The sample carries other DNA sequences with the same CDR3. The chain is built from TRBV2 and TRBJ1-2; 10 bases fit TRBD1. J lost 2 bases, V lost 8 bases, and 8 bases had no gene match. This CDR3 has 15 amino acids. CDR1 is SNHLY and CDR2 is FYNNEI in the germline V gene. In DNA, the CDR3 is TGTGCCAGCGGCCTGACAGGGGGCCGGAACTATGGCTACACCTTC. The encoded protein is CASGLTGGRNYGYTF.

The CDR3 nucleotides are TGTGCCAGCAGTCCTCCGTGTAGTGTCTATTACGCTGAGCAGTTCTTC. Translated, it gives CASSPPCSVYYAEQFF. The V gene is TRBV27, the J gene TRBJ2-1; D ambiguous. CDR3 length: 16 amino acids. Germline V gene sequence: CDR1 MNHEY, CDR2 SMNVEV (reference sequence). The V end lost 5 bases, the J end lost 9 bases, and 23 bases lay between the germline ends.

The chain carries TRBV6-4 and TRBJ1-1; no definite D call. The CDR3 runs 13 residues. Germline loops: CDR1 MRHNA, CDR2 SNTAGT. V lost 4 bases and J lost 1, with 7 bases in between. In DNA, the CDR3 is TGTGCCAGCAGTGCAAACAGGAACACTGAAGCTTTCTTT. It specifies CASSANRNTEAFF.

The rearrangement links TRBV18 to TRBJ1-1, with D tentatively TRBD1 (5 bases). The CDR3 consists of 16 residues. Per germline, CDR1 KGHSH and CDR2 LQKENI. Deletions cut 2 bases from V and 3 bases from J, with 16 bases between. CDR3 in amino acids: CASSPYTLGRDTEAFF. The CDR3 coding sequence is TGTGCCAGCTCACCATACACTCTCGGCAGGGACACTGAAGCTTTCTTT.

V and J are TRBV4-2 and TRBJ1-1; D may be TRBD1 (5 bases). Per germline, CDR1 LGHNA and CDR2 YNFKEQ. The CDR3 is 16 residues long. V shed 3 bases and J shed 0 bases, with 14 bases lying between them. The CDR3 DNA reads as TGTGCCAGCAGCCATTTTCAGGGTGCAGTGAACACTGAAGCTTTCTTT. Translated: CASSHFQGAVNTEAFF.

V is TRBV10-3 and J is TRBJ1-1; D unresolved. The V end was cut by 2 bases, the J end by 1 base, with 11 bases between. This CDR3 has 15 amino acids. CDR1 ENHRY and CDR2 SYGVKD come from the germline V gene. The CDR3 loop is CAISENPGGNTEAFF. CDR3 in DNA: TGTGCCATCAGTGAGAACCCGGGAGGGAACACTGAAGCTTTCTTT.

This chain links TRBV10-3 with TRBJ2-7, with a tentative D call TRBD2 (5 bases). V was clipped by 3 bases and J by 5 bases, with 11 bases between them. The CDR3 contains 13 residues. The germline V gene encodes CDR1 ENHRY and CDR2 SYGVKD. The DNA for the CDR3 is TGTGCCATCAGTGACGGGGTGGCCCACGAGCAGTACTTC. Protein product: CAISDGVAHEQYF.

J is TRBJ2-1 and V is TRBV18; D is possibly TRBD2 (6 bases). The germline gives CDR1 KGHSH, CDR2 LQKENI. V was shortened by 6 bases and J by 7 bases, with 16 bases between the two germline ends. The CDR3 length is 14 residues. This CDR3 reads CASSPLNAGNEQFF. CDR3 DNA sequence: TGTGCCAGCTCCCCCCTTAACGCGGGGAATGAGCAGTTCTTC.

A few counts support this clone. The rearrangement links TRBV7-2 to TRBJ2-3; 9 bases map to TRBD2. The CDR3 has 18 amino acids. Germline V gives CDR1 SGHTA, CDR2 FQGNSA. Germline trimming cut 0 bases from V and 0 bases from J; bases unmatched to any gene: 7. The chain's CDR3 is CASSLAGLAGWSTDTQYF. The CDR3 coding sequence is TGTGCCAGCAGCTTAGCGGGCCTAGCGGGGTGGAGCACAGATACGCAGTATTTT.

This clone came up a few times. This sequence joins TRBV19 and TRBJ1-1; 8 nucleotides match TRBD1. CDR3 size: 14 residues. V shed 10 bases and J 1 base; nucleotides not matched to a gene: 8. CDR1 is LNHDA and CDR2 is SQIVND in the germline V gene (reference sequence). The CDR3 loop reads CATGTGGENTEAFF. The CDR3 nucleotides read TGTGCCACCGGCACAGGGGGGGAGAACACTGAAGCTTTCTTT.

CDR3 DNA sequence: TGTGCCAGCAGCCAAGATTCCGGGACACTCGAGCAGTACTTC. It translates to CASSQDSGTLEQYF. The chain has TRBV3-1 (or the pseudogene TRBV3-2) and TRBJ2-7; weak D call: TRBD1 (6 bases). Germline CDR1 reads LGHDT; CDR2 reads YNNKEL (reference sequence). This CDR3 has 14 residues. The V and J ends lost 0 bases and 6 bases respectively, with 12 bases between them.

The rearrangement uses TRBV30 and TRBJ1-6; 11 positions match TRBD1. Trimming took 2 bases from V and 9 from J; bases not matched to a gene: 6. CDR1 is GTSNPN, CDR2 SVGIG, per germline (reference sequence). The CDR3 runs 15 residues. The CDR3 here is CAWSRDRGGSSPLHF. In DNA, the CDR3 is TGTGCCTGGAGTCGGGACAGGGGGGGAAGTTCACCCCTCCACTTT.

The chain employs TRBV6-5 and TRBJ1-1; D remains ambiguous. Germline V gene sequence: CDR1 MNHEY, CDR2 SVGAGI. The CDR3 has 15 amino acids. V gave up 6 bases and J gave up 0 bases, with 14 bases separating them. DNA for the CDR3: TGTGCCAGCAGGTATTCAGGAAGCATGAACACTGAAGCTTTCTTT. Translating gives CASRYSGSMNTEAFF.